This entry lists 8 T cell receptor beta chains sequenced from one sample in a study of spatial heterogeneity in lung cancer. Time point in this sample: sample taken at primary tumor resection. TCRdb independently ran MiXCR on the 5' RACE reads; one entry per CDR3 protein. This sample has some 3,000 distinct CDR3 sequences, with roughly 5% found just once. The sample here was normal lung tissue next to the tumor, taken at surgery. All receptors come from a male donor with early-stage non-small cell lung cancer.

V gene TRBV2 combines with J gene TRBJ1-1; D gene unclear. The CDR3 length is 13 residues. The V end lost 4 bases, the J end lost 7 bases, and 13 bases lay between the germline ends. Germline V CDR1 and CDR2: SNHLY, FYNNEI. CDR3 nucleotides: TGTGCCAGCAGTGGCCCGGGCGAGCTTGAAGCTTTCTTT. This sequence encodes CASSGPGELEAFF. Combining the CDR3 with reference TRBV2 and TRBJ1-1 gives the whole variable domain EPEVTQTPSHQVTQMGQEVILRCVPISNHLYFYWYRQILGQKVEFLVSFYNNEISEKSEIFDDQFSVERPDGSNFTLKIRSTKLEDSAMYFCASSGPGELEAFFGQGTRLTVV.

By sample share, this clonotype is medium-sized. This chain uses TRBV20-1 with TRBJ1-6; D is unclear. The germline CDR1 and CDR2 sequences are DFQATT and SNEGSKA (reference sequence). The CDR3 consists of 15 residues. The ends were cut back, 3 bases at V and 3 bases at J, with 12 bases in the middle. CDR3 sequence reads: CSARAYRFYNSPLHF. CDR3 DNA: TGCAGTGCTAGGGCCTACCGTTTCTATAATTCACCCCTCCACTTT.

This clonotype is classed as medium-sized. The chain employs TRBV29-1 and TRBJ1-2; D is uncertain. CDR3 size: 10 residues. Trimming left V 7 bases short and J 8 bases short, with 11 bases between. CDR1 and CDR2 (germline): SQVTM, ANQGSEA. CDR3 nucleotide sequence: TGCAGCGGCGACTCGCCCGGCTACACCTTC. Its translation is CSGDSPGYTF.

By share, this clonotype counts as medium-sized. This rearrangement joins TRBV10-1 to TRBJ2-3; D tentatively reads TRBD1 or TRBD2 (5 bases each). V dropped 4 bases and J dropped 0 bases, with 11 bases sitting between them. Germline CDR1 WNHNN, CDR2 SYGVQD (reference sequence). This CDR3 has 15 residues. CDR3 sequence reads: CASSAGTASTDTQYF. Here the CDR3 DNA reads TGCGCCAGCAGTGCCGGGACCGCTAGCACAGATACGCAGTATTTT.

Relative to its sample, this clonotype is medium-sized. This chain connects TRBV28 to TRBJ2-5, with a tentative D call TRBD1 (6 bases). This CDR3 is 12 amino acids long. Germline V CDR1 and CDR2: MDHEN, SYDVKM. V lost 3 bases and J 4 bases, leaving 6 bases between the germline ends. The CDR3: CASSLDRETQYF. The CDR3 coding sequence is TGTGCCAGCAGTTTGGACAGAGAGACCCAGTACTTC.

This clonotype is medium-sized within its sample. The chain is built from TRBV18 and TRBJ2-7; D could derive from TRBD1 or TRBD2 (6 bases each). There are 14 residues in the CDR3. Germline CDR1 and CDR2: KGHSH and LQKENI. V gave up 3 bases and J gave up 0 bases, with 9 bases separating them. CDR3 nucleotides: TGTGCCAGCTCACCTAGGGGGGACTCCTACGAGCAGTACTTC. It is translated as CASSPRGDSYEQYF.

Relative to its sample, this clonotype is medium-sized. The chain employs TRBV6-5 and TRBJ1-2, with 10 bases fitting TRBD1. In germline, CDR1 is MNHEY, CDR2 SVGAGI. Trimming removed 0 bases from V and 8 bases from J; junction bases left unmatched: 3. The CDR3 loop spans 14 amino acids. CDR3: CASSYSGTGVGYTF. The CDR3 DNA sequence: TGTGCCAGCAGTTACTCCGGGACAGGGGTCGGCTACACCTTC.

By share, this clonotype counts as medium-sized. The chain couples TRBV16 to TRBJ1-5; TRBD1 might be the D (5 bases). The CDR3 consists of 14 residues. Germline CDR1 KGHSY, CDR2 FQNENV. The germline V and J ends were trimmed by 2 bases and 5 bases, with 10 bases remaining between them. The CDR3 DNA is TGTGCCAGCAGCCAAGGGGACTCTTATCAGCCCCAGCATTTT. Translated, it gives CASSQGDSYQPQHF. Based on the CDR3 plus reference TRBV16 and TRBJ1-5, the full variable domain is GEEVAQTPKHLVRGEGQKAKLYCAPIKGHSYVFWYQQVLKNEFKFLISFQNENVFDETGMPKERFSAKCLPNSPCSLEIQATKLEDSAVYFCASSQGDSYQPQHFGDGTRLSIL.